This T cell receptor (beta chain) originates from a study of spatial heterogeneity in lung cancer. Study information: The count of detected beta-chain sequences consistently exceeded that of alpha-chain sequences. Every unique TCR and UMI combination, on average, appeared more than ten times in raw reads.

A distinct unique molecular identifier was carried by each TCR cDNA molecule. TCRdb re-analysed the 5' RACE reads in MiXCR, keeping a single row per CDR3 protein. This sample has more than 10,000 distinct CDR3 sequences, with approximately 2.9% found just once. Time point: sample taken at primary tumor resection. The approximately 69 donors had untreated early-stage non-small cell lung cancer. This clonotype has ten or more counts. Its antigen is not known. Study results and limitations: Counts of expanded intratumoral alpha and beta TCRs tracked tumor mutation counts.

Germline V gene sequence: CDR1 KGHSH, CDR2 LQKENI. CDR3 length: 14 residues. V lost 3 bases, J lost 11 bases, and 19 bases lay in between. The TCR was taken from a male donor with early-stage non-small cell lung cancer. The chain uses TRBV18 and TRBJ1-1; D gene unclear. The material was lung tumor tissue, obtained at surgery. The CDR3 sequence is CASSPEQSSDEAFF. The DNA for the CDR3 is TGTGCCAGCTCACCCGAACAGAGCAGCGATGAGGCTTTCTTT.